Below are 22 T cell receptor beta chains sequenced from a single sample in a study of blood T cell repertoires in COVID-19. Measured with immunoSEQ multiplex PCR; TCRdb has only the in-frame clones, and not every one. The table includes hundreds of thousands of clones, about 83% detected once. Sequences were obtained from peripheral blood. These receptors originate from a woman between 25 and 40 years old with COVID-19, enrolled during active disease.

V gene TRBV24-1 combines with J gene TRBJ2-2; 8 positions agree with TRBD2. The length of the CDR3 is 16 residues. The J segment lost 4 bases and the V segment lost 3 bases, leaving 6 bases of the junction unmatched. From germline, CDR1 is KGHDR and CDR2 SFDVKD. The CDR3 protein is CATSDHQAGVTGELFF. CDR3 sequence (DNA): TGTGCCACCAGTGATCACCAAGCGGGAGTCACCGGGGAGCTGTTTTTT.

This chain joins TRBV10-3 and TRBJ1-5; the D gene is possibly TRBD1 (5 bases). Germline CDR1 ENHRY, CDR2 SYGVKD. The CDR3 extends over 14 amino acids. The V end lost 2 bases, the J end lost 4 bases, and 9 bases lay between the germline ends. The CDR3 nucleotides are TGTGCCATCAGTGAGGCGAAGGGGAATCAGCCCCAGCATTTT. Translated: CAISEAKGNQPQHF.

Regarding this clone: Additional DNA sequences in this sample encode the identical CDR3. The chain carries TRBV19 and TRBJ1-1; possibly TRBD1 for D (5 bases). CDR1 and CDR2 (germline): LNHDA, SQIVND (reference sequence). The CDR3 is 14 residues long. Between the trimmed V and J ends, which lost 1 base and 1 base, there was a span of 7 bases. The CDR3 protein is CASSIGTGNTEAFF. The DNA of the CDR3 is TGTGCCAGTAGTATAGGCACAGGGAACACTGAAGCTTTCTTT.

As regards this clone: The junction departs from germline at one end; a sequencing error may be responsible. This chain connects TRBV4-3 to TRBJ1-1, with D possibly being TRBD1 (5 bases). CDR1 and CDR2 from the germline V gene are LGHNA and YSLEER. The CDR3 is made up of 13 amino acids. The CDR3: CTSSQGTGTRAFF. The CDR3 bases are TGCACCAGCAGCCAAGGGACGGGAACTAGAGCTTTCTTT.

The chain joins TRBV6-1 to TRBJ2-7; D might be TRBD1 (6 bases). This CDR3 is 14 amino acids long. V lost 1 base and J 3 bases, leaving 10 bases between the germline ends. Per the germline V gene, CDR1 is MNHNS and CDR2 is SASEGT. The DNA for the CDR3 is TGTGCCAGCAGTGAAGGGACAGTCTACTACGAGCAGTACTTC. Its translation: CASSEGTVYYEQYF.

The V gene is TRBV6-2 or TRBV6-3, the J gene TRBJ1-2; 7 bases match TRBD1. The trim removed 5 bases at V and 8 bases at J, leaving 8 bases unmatched. Germline V CDR1 and CDR2: MNHEY, SVGEGT. The CDR3 totals 13 residues. The CDR3 is CASSDDRAKGYTF. The DNA of the CDR3 is TGTGCCAGCAGTGACGACAGGGCTAAGGGCTACACCTTC.

This rearrangement joins TRBV13 to TRBJ1-4; possible D gene TRBD1, 5 bases. V was shortened by 5 bases and J by 0 bases, with 16 bases between the two germline ends. This CDR3 region has 17 residues. The germline CDR1 and CDR2 sequences are PRHDT and FYEKMQ (reference sequence). This CDR3 is CASSLRRQLATNEKLFF. The CDR3 bases are TGTGCCAGCAGCCTCCGGAGACAGCTAGCAACTAATGAAAAACTGTTTTTT.

Only one count was recorded for this clone. J is TRBJ1-3 and V is TRBV20-1; tentatively, D is TRBD1 (5 bases). Trimming shortened V by 3 bases and J by 4 bases, and 10 bases separated the two germline ends. From germline, CDR1 is DFQATT and CDR2 SNEGSKA (reference sequence). The CDR3 totals 13 residues. CDR3 amino acids: CSASPGLGNTIYF. In nucleotides, the CDR3 is TGCAGTGCTAGTCCAGGGTTGGGAAACACCATATATTTT.

CDR3 bases: TGCGCCAGCAGCTTGCGGGGAATGAACACTGAAGCTTTCTTT. This encodes CASSLRGMNTEAFF. V gene TRBV5-1 combines with J gene TRBJ1-1; the D is unclear. Germline V gene data show CDR1 as SGHRS and CDR2 as YFSETQ. The V gene lost 1 base and the J gene lost 0 bases, with 7 bases spanning the gap. This CDR3 has 14 residues.

The V call is TRBV12-5, the J call TRBJ1-2; D is uncertain. This CDR3 is 14 amino acids long. Germline values: CDR1 LGHNT, CDR2 FRNRAP. Between the trimmed V and J ends, which lost 3 bases and 9 bases, there was a span of 17 bases. CDR3 in amino acids: CASGFLGRQRSYTF. CDR3 nucleotide sequence: TGTGCTAGTGGTTTTCTGGGCAGACAAAGGAGCTACACCTTC.

The chain recombines TRBV28 with TRBJ2-6; no firm D call. The CDR3 has 15 amino acids. Trimming shortened V by 3 bases and J by 0 bases, and 6 bases separated the two germline ends. Looked up from germline, CDR1 is MDHEN and CDR2 is SYDVKM. CDR3 DNA: TGTGCCAGCAGTTTTCCGTCCTCTGGGGCCAACGTCCTGACTTTC. Protein product: CASSFPSSGANVLTF.

The chain couples TRBV9 to TRBJ2-2; D gene uncertain. Trimming shortened V by 4 bases and J by 1 base, and 8 bases separated the two germline ends. Germline V gives CDR1 SGDLS, CDR2 YYNGEE. This CDR3 contains 14 residues. The chain's CDR3 is CASSPQVNTGELFF. DNA for the CDR3: TGTGCCAGCAGCCCACAAGTGAACACCGGGGAGCTGTTTTTT.

The chain carries TRBV5-1 and TRBJ1-1; possibly TRBD1 for D (5 bases). The germline gives CDR1 SGHRS, CDR2 YFSETQ. Trimming shortened V by 2 bases and J by 7 bases, and 9 bases separated the two germline ends. The CDR3 runs to 12 residues. The CDR3 DNA reads TGCGCCAGCAGCTTAGCGGGGGGTGAAGCTTTCTTT. Amino acid sequence: CASSLAGGEAFF. The full variable domain, its missing parts supplied by reference TRBV5-1 and TRBJ1-1, is KAGVTQTPRYLIKTRGQQVTLSCSPISGHRSVSWYQQTPGQGLQFLFEYFSETQRNKGNFPGRFSGRQFSNSRSEMNVSTLELGDSALYLCASSLAGGEAFFGQGTRLTVV.

The chain combines TRBV19 with TRBJ2-7; 10 bases line up with TRBD1. CDR1 LNHDA and CDR2 SQIVND come from the germline V gene (reference sequence). Losses at the gene ends were 3 bases for V and 5 bases for J; bases not matched to a gene: 4. This CDR3 has 14 amino acids. The CDR3 nucleotides are TGTGCCAGTAGTATTCAGACAGGGGGCAACGAGCAGTACTTC. As protein: CASSIQTGGNEQYF.

The chain combines TRBV27 with TRBJ2-7; 7 positions agree with TRBD1. V lost 6 bases, J lost 5 bases, and 7 bases stayed unmatched. CDR3 size: 13 residues. The germline CDR1 and CDR2 sequences are MNHEY and SMNVEV (reference sequence). As DNA, the CDR3 is TGTGCCAGCAGACAGGGGCTGAGAAACGAGCAGTACTTC. Translated: CASRQGLRNEQYF.

This clone has only one observation. V usage is TRBV19 and J usage is TRBJ2-1; 7 nucleotides match TRBD1. The CDR3 has 13 residues. Germline CDR1 reads LNHDA; CDR2 reads SQIVND (reference sequence). J gave up 9 bases and V 8 bases, and 10 bases lay outside the gene matches. The CDR3 sequence: CASSVVRQGEQFF. CDR3 bases: TGTGCCAGTTCCGTGGTGCGACAGGGTGAGCAGTTCTTC. The variable domain in full, with the rest retrieved from reference TRBV19 and TRBJ2-1, is DGGITQSPKYLFRKEGQNVTLSCEQNLNHDAMYWYRQDPGQGLRLIYYSQIVNDFQKGDIAEGYSVSREKKESFPLTVTSAQKNPTAFYLCASSVVRQGEQFFGPGTRLTVL.

This chain links TRBV18 with TRBJ1-2; no firm D call. Germline CDR1 and CDR2: KGHSH and LQKENI. Between the trimmed V and J ends, which lost 3 bases and 1 base, there was a span of 3 bases. The CDR3 loop spans 12 amino acids. CDR3 DNA: TGTGCCAGCTCACCCGGTAACTATGGCTACACCTTC. Its translation: CASSPGNYGYTF.

This chain joins TRBV9 and TRBJ1-1, with D unclear. CDR3 size: 13 residues. Germline V lookup: CDR1 SGDLS, CDR2 YYNGEE. Trimming pared 4 bases from V and 0 bases from J, leaving 7 bases between. The CDR3 sequence is CASSPSLNTEAFF. In nucleotides, the CDR3 is TGTGCCAGCAGCCCCTCCTTGAACACTGAAGCTTTCTTT.

The chain combines TRBV2 with TRBJ1-1; D uncertain. Germline CDR1 is SNHLY and CDR2 is FYNNEI. The CDR3 is 15 amino acids. Trimming pared 8 bases from V and 1 base from J, leaving 17 bases between. CDR3 amino acids: CASGGPTVANTEAFF. DNA for the CDR3: TGTGCCAGCGGAGGACCCACTGTGGCGAACACTGAAGCTTTCTTT.

V and J are TRBV23-1 and TRBJ2-6; tentative D call: TRBD1 (6 bases). TRBV23-1 is noted as an ORF with a role that remains uncertain. V lost 6 bases and J lost 0, with 12 bases in between. This CDR3 has 16 amino acids. The CDR3 DNA reads TGCGCCAGCAGAGGACAGTCTTGCTCTGGGGCCAACGTCCTGACTTTC. Residues: CASRGQSCSGANVLTF.

The V and J genes are TRBV7-2 and TRBJ2-3; D is possibly TRBD2 (5 bases). Deletions cut 5 bases from V and 1 base from J, with 13 bases between. The CDR3 is 15 amino acids. The germline gives CDR1 SGHTA, CDR2 FQGNSA. CDR3 protein: CASSRGLIGTDTQYF. The CDR3 DNA reads as TGTGCCAGCAGCCGTGGACTTATCGGCACAGATACGCAGTATTTT.

The CDR3 sequence is CASSLDRNTDYEQYF. In DNA form, the CDR3 reads TGTGCCAGCAGCTTAGACAGGAATACTGACTACGAGCAGTACTTC. The rearrangement links TRBV11-3 to TRBJ2-7; no clear D. Germline values: CDR1 SGHNT, CDR2 YENEEA. The CDR3 has 15 amino acids. Trimming removed 0 bases at V and 3 bases at J, with 12 bases between.